The 26 T cell receptor beta chains presented below share a single source sample, sequenced in a study of T cells in women clearing cervical HPV infection listed by TCRdb under 2018. The protocol used for the library was the immunoSEQ multiplex PCR assay. Drawn from immuneACCESS, this table holds only the in-frame rearrangements with V and J called that TCRdb kept. Clones are partly lost; checked studies trace under half to an unresolved V gene and leave the rest unexplained. The sample table includes about 27,000 clones. Around 21% of the sample goes to the ten largest clones. Sequencing was done on a sample of blood buffy coat. The receptors shown here come from a woman between 18 and 70 years old with a cervical HPV16 infection that either progressed to CIN3+ or cleared (not recorded which).

A word on this clone: The read is 3 residues too short to cover the CDR3 end, so that end is filled in from the germline J gene. The chain employs TRBV5-4 and TRBJ2-7; D is possibly TRBD1 (5 bases). CDR1 is SGHNT, CDR2 YYREEE, per germline (reference sequence). The CDR3 extends over 14 amino acids. V shed 5 bases and J shed 3 bases, with 15 bases lying between them. CDR3 bases read: TGTGCCAGCAGGGACACCCTGAGTGGCTACGAG. Protein product: CASRDTLSGYE. The whole CDR3 reads CASRDTLSGYEQYF.

About this clone: The read finishes 3 residues shy of the CDR3 end, and the germline J gene is used to complete it. The chain carries TRBV7-6 and TRBJ2-4; 10 nucleotides match TRBD1. This CDR3 region has 12 residues. Germline CDR1 is SGHVS and CDR2 is FNYEAQ. The CDR3 loop reads CASGTGDYGQYF. The CDR3 bases that were read are TGTGCCAGCGGGACAGGGGACTATGGT.

Concerning this clone itself: The read comes to an end 3 residues before the CDR3 does, leaving the germline J gene to fill in the end. The chain joins TRBV12-3 or TRBV12-4 to TRBJ1-2, with D hard to call. The CDR3 is 11 residues long. Trimming removed 6 bases at V and 7 bases at J, with 9 bases between. The CDR3 sequence is CASSVLRGYTF. The covered CDR3 bases are TGTGCCAGCAGCGTCCTCCGTGGC.

A note on this clone: The read gets to within 3 residues of the CDR3 end, and the germline J gene fills in the rest. J is TRBJ2-3 and V is TRBV11-3, with D possibly matching TRBD2 (6 bases). This CDR3 has 15 amino acids. V gave up 1 base and J gave up 0 bases, with 8 bases separating them. Germline V gene data show CDR1 as SGHNT and CDR2 as YENEEA. This chain's CDR3 is CASSLGGTSTDTQYF. Incomplete CDR3 DNA: TGTGCCAGCAGCTTAGGCGGGACTAGCACAGATACG.

For this clone: The CDR3 is cut off 3 residues early in the read; its end comes from the germline J gene. J is TRBJ2-3 and V is TRBV18, with 11 bases matching TRBD1. This CDR3 is 18 amino acids long. Germline V gene lookup returns CDR1 KGHSH and CDR2 LQKENI. The sequenced part of the CDR3 DNA is TGTGCCAGCTCACGGGAACCGGGACAGGGGGTTAGCAATCAGCCG. It translates to CASSREPGQGVSNQP. Given in full, the CDR3 is CASSREPGQGVSNQPQYF.

Turning to this clone: The CDR3 end falls 3 residues outside the read, so it is completed with the germline J gene. The chain links TRBV12-3 or TRBV12-4 to TRBJ2-2; a possible D gene is TRBD2 (5 bases). CDR3 length: 14 amino acids. Trimming removed 8 bases at V and 5 bases at J, with 15 bases between. The part of the CDR3 DNA that was read is TGTGCCAGCGGTAAGGGCGGGTCGACCGGGGAG. Translating gives CASGKGGSTGE. The complete CDR3 protein is CASGKGGSTGELFF.

To note about this clone: The read falls 3 residues short of the CDR3 end, and the missing part is taken from the germline J gene. The chain is built from TRBV7-2 and TRBJ2-7, with 7 bases aligning to TRBD2. The CDR3 runs to 15 residues. Germline V CDR1 and CDR2: SGHTA, FQGNSA. The junction had 7 bases not matched to a gene; V was cut back by 1 base and J by 4 bases. The CDR3 reads CASSLGTSGGYEQYF. CDR3 DNA, as far as it was read: TGTGCCAGCAGCTTAGGGACTAGTGGTGGATACGAG. The full variable domain, completed using reference TRBV7-2 and TRBJ2-7, is GAGVSQSPSNKVTEKGKDVELRCDPISGHTALYWYRQSLGQGLEFLIYFQGNSAPDKSGLPSDRFSAERTGGSVSTLTIQRTQQEDSAVYLCASSLGTSGGYEQYFGPGTRLTVT.

Remarks on this clone: The CDR3 end is not reached by the read, which stops 3 residues before it; the germline J gene fills it in. The chain employs TRBV7-8 and TRBJ2-6; tentative D call: TRBD2 (5 bases). The V end was cut by 5 bases, the J end by 0 bases, with 11 bases between. Germline V gives CDR1 SGHVS, CDR2 FQNEAQ. The CDR3 has 16 amino acids. Incomplete CDR3 DNA: TGTGCCAGCAGCCCTGGACTTTCCTCTGGGGCCAACGTC. Translation: CASSPGLSSGANV. The whole CDR3 sequence is CASSPGLSSGANVLTF.

Comments on this clone: The CDR3 extends 3 residues past the end of the read, so its final part is completed from the germline J gene. Other DNA sequences in the same sample also yield this CDR3. The chain couples TRBV18 to TRBJ2-7, with 7 bases that match TRBD2. There are 14 residues in the CDR3. J was trimmed by 4 bases and V by 2 bases; bases with no gene match: 5. CDR1 and CDR2 (germline): KGHSH, LQKENI. CDR3 bases read: TGTGCCAGCTCACCATCGGGGAGGGTATACGAG. It specifies CASSPSGRVYE. The entire CDR3 sequence reads CASSPSGRVYEQYF.

Concerning this clone itself: The read terminates 3 residues before the CDR3 end, so the remaining end is supplied by the germline J gene. The rearrangement links TRBV5-1 to TRBJ2-1, with 7 bases matching TRBD2. V shed 4 bases, J shed 8 bases, and the junction held 18 bases outside the gene matches. This CDR3 is 17 amino acids long. Germline V gives CDR1 SGHRS, CDR2 YFSETQ. The sequenced CDR3 bases are TGCGCCAGCAGCGTCTCAGCCACTAGCGACGGGTTGGATGAG. Its translation is CASSVSATSDGLDE. The entire CDR3 is CASSVSATSDGLDEQFF.

As for this clone: The missing CDR3 end, 3 residues past where the read stops, is filled in from the germline J gene. V usage is TRBV20-1 and J usage is TRBJ2-5; D not certain. V lost 4 bases and J lost 0, with 9 bases in between. CDR1 is DFQATT and CDR2 is SNEGSKA in the germline V gene (reference sequence). The CDR3 length is 13 residues. CDR3 amino acids: CSATTGYQETQYF. CDR3 DNA (partial): TGCAGTGCTACGACTGGATACCAAGAGACC.

A word on this clone: Sequencing ends 3 residues short of the CDR3 end; the germline J gene provides the rest. V is TRBV5-1 and J is TRBJ1-2; the D gene is possibly TRBD1 (5 bases). The CDR3 contains 14 residues. The germline V gene encodes CDR1 SGHRS and CDR2 YFSETQ. The sequenced CDR3 bases are TGCGCCAGCACTACCGCCCCGGGGGGGGTGGGC. It yields the protein CASTTAPGGVG. The whole CDR3 sequence reads CASTTAPGGVGYTF.

Turning to this clone: The read ends 3 residues early relative to the CDR3; the germline J gene fills the gap. The chain carries TRBV19 and TRBJ2-7; possible D gene TRBD2, 6 bases. The V and J ends lost 1 base and 4 bases respectively, with 11 bases between them. Germline CDR1 LNHDA, CDR2 SQIVND (reference sequence). CDR3 size: 14 residues. The sequenced part of the CDR3 DNA is TGTGCCAGTAGTATAGTGCGGGGAGTTTACGAG. Protein product: CASSIVRGVYE. The whole CDR3 reads CASSIVRGVYEQYF.

The CDR3 bases that were read are TGCGCCAGCAGTAGGGGCGGGAACACCGGGGAG. It codes for CASSRGGNTGE. The complete CDR3 protein is CASSRGGNTGELFF. The rearrangement uses TRBV5-1 and TRBJ2-2; TRBD1 is a possible D gene (5 bases). The read gets to within 3 residues of the CDR3 end, and the germline J gene fills in the rest. Trimming cost V 5 bases and J 1 base, with 9 bases left between them. Germline CDR1 is SGHRS and CDR2 is YFSETQ. This CDR3 spans 14 amino acids.

Partial CDR3 DNA: TGCGCCAGTCAAGGTGATCTTAGCAATCAGCCC. It yields the protein CASQGDLSNQP. Given in full, the CDR3 is CASQGDLSNQPQHF. This sequence joins TRBV10-2 and TRBJ1-5; D is unclear. The read terminates 3 residues before the CDR3 end, so the remaining end is supplied by the germline J gene. This CDR3 has 14 amino acids. Germline V gene sequence: CDR1 WSHSY, CDR2 SAAADI. With 9 bases removed from V and 0 bases from J, the gap between germline ends came to 12 bases.

Comment on this clone: The missing CDR3 end, 3 residues past where the read stops, is filled in from the germline J gene. J is TRBJ1-4 and V is TRBV20-1; 7 nucleotides line up with TRBD1. The ends lost 0 bases at V and 8 bases at J; junction bases unmatched: 9. CDR3 size: 15 residues. The V gene's germline CDR1 is DFQATT and CDR2 SNEGSKA (reference sequence). CDR3 protein: CSARDGKGAGEKLFF. The CDR3 bases that were read are TGCAGTGCTAGAGATGGGAAGGGGGCAGGAGAAAAA.

On this clone: The read falls 3 residues short of the CDR3 end, and the missing part is taken from the germline J gene. V usage is TRBV4-1 and J usage is TRBJ2-5; 14 nucleotides line up with TRBD2. CDR3 length: 18 residues. Losses at the gene ends were 4 bases for V and 2 bases for J; bases not matched to a gene: 9. Germline loops: CDR1 MGHRA, CDR2 YSYEKL. The part of the CDR3 DNA that was read is TGCGCCAGCAGCCCCTATTTTCGACTAGCGGGAGGGCAAGAGACC. Its translation is CASSPYFRLAGGQET. The whole CDR3 protein reads CASSPYFRLAGGQETQYF.

Note on this clone: The DNA ends 3 residues before the CDR3 does, and the rest of the CDR3 is filled in from the germline J gene. This rearrangement joins TRBV29-1 to TRBJ1-1; perhaps TRBD1 as D (6 bases). V was trimmed by 7 bases and J by 1 base, leaving 13 bases between them. The CDR3 spans 13 residues. The V gene's germline CDR1 is SQVTM and CDR2 ANQGSEA. CDR3 DNA, as far as it was read: TGCAGCGCCTCCCGGACAGAGAACACTGAA. This encodes CSASRTENTE. The entire CDR3 protein is CSASRTENTEAFF.

With regard to this clone: Read data end 3 residues before the CDR3 end; the end is taken from the germline J gene. This chain links TRBV5-1 with TRBJ2-7, with D uncertain. Trimming removed 4 bases from V and 0 bases from J, with 8 bases in between. Germline CDR1 is SGHRS and CDR2 is YFSETQ. This CDR3 spans 13 amino acids. The CDR3 protein is CASSRSYSYEQYF. The sequenced CDR3 bases are TGCGCCAGCAGCCGTTCCTACTCCTACGAG.

As concerns this clone: The observed sequence ends 3 residues before the CDR3 terminus, with the missing tail filled in from the germline J gene. J is TRBJ1-3 and V is TRBV5-1; D ambiguous. Trimming left V 0 bases short and J 3 bases short, with 13 bases between. Germline values: CDR1 SGHRS, CDR2 YFSETQ. The CDR3 is made up of 16 amino acids. The covered CDR3 bases are TGCGCCAGCAGCTTGGGGCAGCCTGACTTTGGAAACACC. Residues: CASSLGQPDFGNT. The whole CDR3 is CASSLGQPDFGNTIYF.

Worth noting for this clone: Germline is not matched at one junction end, which may reflect a read error. The missing CDR3 end, 3 residues past where the read stops, is filled in from the germline J gene. Different DNA sequences within this sample yield the same CDR3. The chain couples TRBV30 to TRBJ1-3; D remains unclear. CDR1 GTSNPN and CDR2 SVGIG come from the germline V gene (reference sequence). The CDR3 covers 13 residues. The CDR3 bases that were read are TGTGCCTGGCGGCCGCAGGCTGGAAACACT. Amino acids: CAWRPQAGNT. The complete CDR3 reads CAWRPQAGNTIYF.

Notes on this clone: The CDR3 end lies 3 residues beyond the end of the read and is filled in from the germline J gene. This chain joins TRBV7-6 and TRBJ1-1, with D perhaps matching TRBD1 (5 bases). Germline loops: CDR1 SGHVS, CDR2 FNYEAQ. V was shortened by 4 bases and J by 5 bases, with 14 bases between the two germline ends. The CDR3 spans 14 residues. The CDR3 DNA, read in part, is TGTGCCAGCAGCTCGACCGACGGGGGGACTGAA. Translating it yields CASSSTDGGTE. The CDR3 in full is CASSSTDGGTEAFF.

As to this clone: The CDR3 end falls 3 residues outside the read, so it is completed with the germline J gene. This rearrangement joins TRBV5-6 to TRBJ1-5, with TRBD1 identical over 9 bases. The V and J ends lost 2 bases and 7 bases, in that order; junction bases with no gene match: 7. Germline V lookup: CDR1 SGHDT, CDR2 YYEEEE. This CDR3 is built from 15 residues. CDR3 bases read: TGTGCCAGCAGCTTAGGGACAGGGATTTTACAGCCC. This sequence encodes CASSLGTGILQP. The complete CDR3 protein is CASSLGTGILQPQHF.

As concerns this clone: The CDR3 goes on 3 residues after the read ends, and that part is filled in from the germline J gene. V is TRBV19 and J is TRBJ1-2; 12 nucleotides match TRBD1. CDR1 is LNHDA and CDR2 is SQIVND in the germline V gene (reference sequence). V was clipped by 3 bases and J by 4 bases; unmatched bases: 3. This CDR3 spans 15 amino acids. The CDR3 bases that were read are TGTGCCAGTAGTATGGGGACAGGGGGCTCCTATGGC. This gives the protein CASSMGTGGSYG. The CDR3 reads in full as CASSMGTGGSYGYTF.

About this clone itself: Read data end 3 residues before the CDR3 end; the end is taken from the germline J gene. The V and J genes are TRBV5-4 and TRBJ1-2, with a possible D match to TRBD1 (5 bases). This CDR3 comprises 14 residues. The germline V gene encodes CDR1 SGHNT and CDR2 YYREEE (reference sequence). V was trimmed by 3 bases and J by 6 bases, leaving 15 bases between them. CDR3 region: CASSSPLGQNGYTF. CDR3 DNA (partial): TGTGCCAGCAGCTCACCTTTGGGGCAGAATGGC.

As regards this clone: Coverage ceases 3 residues before the CDR3 finishes, and the germline J gene fills in the end. The chain couples TRBV19 to TRBJ2-2; possibly TRBD1 for D (5 bases). Looked up from germline, CDR1 is LNHDA and CDR2 is SQIVND (reference sequence). The CDR3 sequence is 14 residues long. Partial CDR3 DNA: TGTGCCAGTAGTATGACAGATCGTAATTCACCG. It is translated as CASSMTDRNSP. The entire CDR3 protein reads CASSMTDRNSPLFF.